These 12 T cell receptor beta chains were sequenced from one sample in a study of graft-versus-host responses after intestinal transplantation. This table comes from immunoSEQ multiplex PCR, and its TCRdb copy is limited to in-frame clones, with some not included. The sample holds approximately 90,000 clones, 88% seen once. For these receptors, no antigen is known. The sequences come from unstimulated CD4+ T cells sorted from spleen or lymph node cells, collected before transplant. The receptors stem from a human donor who was the organ donor for an intestinal transplant.

J is TRBJ2-5 and V is TRBV27, with D maybe TRBD2 (6 bases). The CDR3 covers 15 residues. V was cut by 5 bases and J by 4 bases, with 17 bases left in between. Germline CDR1 reads MNHEY; CDR2 reads SMNVEV (reference sequence). The CDR3 loop reads CASSPRRTNIETQYF. The CDR3 DNA reads TGTGCCAGCAGTCCCCGAAGGACTAATATAGAGACCCAGTACTTC.

This clone was counted only a few times. The chain combines TRBV30 with TRBJ2-4; D is undetermined. The germline V gene encodes CDR1 GTSNPN and CDR2 SVGIG (reference sequence). The CDR3 spans 14 residues. V was shortened by 0 bases and J by 3 bases, with 9 bases between the two germline ends. For the CDR3, the DNA is TGTGCCTGGAGTGTATTGGCTTACAAAAACATTCAGTACTTC. Translated: CAWSVLAYKNIQYF. The full variable domain, its missing parts supplied by reference TRBV30 and TRBJ2-4, is SQTIHQWPATLVQPVGSPLSLECTVEGTSNPNLYWYRQAAGRGLQLLFYSVGIGQISSEVPQNLSASRPQDRQFILSSKKLLLSDSGFYLCAWSVLAYKNIQYFGAGTRLSVL.

The V gene is TRBV9, the J gene TRBJ2-7; tentative D call: TRBD2 (6 bases). This CDR3 spans 14 amino acids. Between the trimmed V and J ends, which lost 6 bases and 7 bases, there was a span of 20 bases. Germline values: CDR1 SGDLS, CDR2 YYNGEE. CDR3 loop: CASTPFPAAGEQYF. Written as DNA, the CDR3 is TGTGCCAGCACCCCCTTTCCTGCGGCGGGGGAGCAGTACTTC.

This rearrangement joins TRBV11-3 to TRBJ2-1; possible D gene TRBD2, 5 bases. Germline loops: CDR1 SGHNT, CDR2 YENEEA. Trimming removed 5 bases at V and 5 bases at J, with 13 bases between. CDR3 length: 14 amino acids. Here the CDR3 DNA reads TGTGCCAGCAGCCGGATTAGCGAAAACAATGAGCAGTTCTTC. Amino acids: CASSRISENNEQFF.

This clone was seen a single time. This rearrangement joins TRBV7-3 to TRBJ2-6, with D tentatively TRBD2 (5 bases). V was trimmed by 5 bases and J by 0 bases, leaving 8 bases between them. There are 15 residues in the CDR3. CDR1 and CDR2 from the germline V gene are SGHTA and FQGTGA. CDR3 loop: CASSRGSSGANVLTF. CDR3 sequence (DNA): TGTGCCAGCAGCCGCGGGTCCTCTGGGGCCAACGTCCTGACTTTC.

This clone was observed a few times. The CDR3 bases are TGTGCCAGCAGCTCGAACCGGGACAGGGAGCAGTTCTTC. Translated, it gives CASSSNRDREQFF. J is TRBJ2-1 and V is TRBV11-2, with 8 positions matching TRBD1. This CDR3 comprises 13 residues. The junction had 6 bases not matched to a gene; V was cut back by 4 bases and J by 10 bases. Looked up from germline, CDR1 is SGHAT and CDR2 is FQNNGV.

In its sample, this clone was seen a few times. This rearrangement joins TRBV21-1 to TRBJ2-7; TRBD1 is taken as the D call from the table, unchecked against the DNA. TRBV21-1 is classified as a pseudogene. This CDR3 has 15 residues. This CDR3 reads CASSKRGHHSYEQYF. CDR3 nucleotides: TGTGCCAGCAGCAAAAGGGGGCACCATTCCTACGAGCAGTACTTC.

V gene TRBV9 combines with J gene TRBJ1-1; D possibly corresponds to TRBD1 (5 bases). V lost 2 bases and J 0 bases, leaving 11 bases between the germline ends. The CDR3 consists of 15 residues. Germline V gives CDR1 SGDLS, CDR2 YYNGEE. CDR3 DNA: TGTGCCAGCAGCGTTAGCGGACAAGTGAACACTGAAGCTTTCTTT. It translates to CASSVSGQVNTEAFF.

The chain uses TRBV18 and TRBJ2-7; maybe TRBD1 (6 bases). Germline loops: CDR1 KGHSH, CDR2 LQKENI. Trimming pared 0 bases from V and 5 bases from J, leaving 8 bases between. The CDR3 is made up of 13 amino acids. The CDR3 protein is CASSPPGADEQYF. CDR3 coding DNA: TGTGCCAGCTCACCACCGGGGGCGGACGAGCAGTACTTC.

The chain employs TRBV28 and TRBJ1-2; D is undetermined. Trimming took off 3 bases at V and 5 bases at J, with 7 bases between the two ends. Looked up from germline, CDR1 is MDHEN and CDR2 is SYDVKM. This CDR3 is 12 amino acids long. CDR3 protein: CASSFREYGYTF. CDR3 nucleotide sequence: TGTGCCAGCAGTTTTAGGGAGTATGGCTACACCTTC.

V is TRBV5-6 and J is TRBJ1-6, with 7 nucleotides matching TRBD1. The CDR3 has 14 residues. Germline values: CDR1 SGHDT, CDR2 YYEEEE. Unmatched junction bases numbered 4, after V lost 4 bases and J lost 6 bases. The chain's CDR3 is CASSRRDSNSPLHF. Here the CDR3 DNA reads TGTGCCAGCAGCCGCCGGGACAGTAATTCACCCCTCCACTTT.

This clone appeared once. The chain carries TRBV19 and TRBJ2-2; TRBD1 might be the D (6 bases). Trimming stripped 5 bases from V and 0 bases from J, with 10 bases between. CDR1 LNHDA and CDR2 SQIVND come from the germline V gene (reference sequence). The CDR3 loop spans 15 amino acids. The CDR3 reads CASSATGTNTGELFF. DNA for the CDR3: TGTGCCAGTAGTGCGACAGGAACGAACACCGGGGAGCTGTTTTTT.